The next 26 T cell receptor beta chains were all read from a single sample in a study of blood T cell repertoires in COVID-19 (dated by TCRdb to about 2020). Libraries came from the immunoSEQ multiplex PCR assay. In its TCRdb copy, this immuneACCESS table keeps in-frame sequences only and misses some clones. Where compared with another copy, unresolved V genes explain less than half of these, and the others have no known cause. A total of roughly 150,000 clones appear in this sample, 65% to 80% of them only once. Around 17% of the sample comes from the top ten. Specimen: PBMCs or T cells enriched from blood (not recorded which). Source of these receptors: a woman aged 70-85 years in a cohort exposed to, infected with or recovered from COVID-19 (not recorded which).

This clone was found a few times. The V and J genes are TRBV5-1 and TRBJ2-1; perhaps TRBD2 as D (6 bases). Germline CDR1 SGHRS, CDR2 YFSETQ. The CDR3 loop spans 15 amino acids. Trimming left V 4 bases short and J 7 bases short, with 18 bases between. The CDR3 is CASSARLSGLNEQFF. The CDR3 DNA reads as TGCGCCAGCAGCGCCCGACTGAGCGGGTTAAATGAGCAGTTCTTC. The full variable domain, with the rest looked up from reference TRBV5-1 and TRBJ2-1, is KAGVTQTPRYLIKTRGQQVTLSCSPISGHRSVSWYQQTPGQGLQFLFEYFSETQRNKGNFPGRFSGRQFSNSRSEMNVSTLELGDSALYLCASSARLSGLNEQFFGPGTRLTVL.

The chain has TRBV4-1 and TRBJ1-5; D gene unclear. This CDR3 contains 15 residues. Germline V gene data show CDR1 as MGHRA and CDR2 as YSYEKL. V was shortened by 2 bases and J by 3 bases, with 11 bases between the two germline ends. The CDR3 nucleotides are TGCGCCAGCAGCCAAAGCCCCGGGTACAATCAGCCCCAGCATTTT. This codes for CASSQSPGYNQPQHF.

The V call is TRBV3-1 (or the pseudogene TRBV3-2), the J call TRBJ2-2; 8 bases agree with TRBD1. This CDR3 has 18 amino acids. Germline CDR1 is LGHDT and CDR2 is YNNKEL (reference sequence). With V trimmed by 0 bases and J by 1 base, 7 bases remained unmatched. CDR3 DNA: TGTGCCAGCAGCCAAGATCCTCCGGGACAGGAGAACACCGGGGAGCTGTTTTTT. Translating it yields CASSQDPPGQENTGELFF.

V is TRBV28 and J is TRBJ2-7; 8 bases match TRBD2. Germline V gene sequence: CDR1 MDHEN, CDR2 SYDVKM. The length of the CDR3 is 15 residues. V was clipped by 6 bases and J by 1 base; unmatched bases: 8. The CDR3 nucleotides read TGTGCCAGCAGCTCGGCTCTAGCGGGTTCCTACGAGCAGTACTTC. This codes for CASSSALAGSYEQYF.

The chain couples TRBV11-3 to TRBJ2-1; TRBD2 aligns across 9 bases. Germline V CDR1 and CDR2: SGHNT, YENEEA. The V and J ends lost 5 bases and 5 bases, in that order; junction bases with no gene match: 4. CDR3 length: 14 residues. This CDR3 is CASSASGDDNEQFF. CDR3 DNA: TGTGCCAGCAGCGCTAGCGGGGACGACAATGAGCAGTTCTTC.

This sequence joins TRBV7-2 and TRBJ1-2; 7 bases agree with TRBD1. The V segment lost 3 bases and the J segment 1 base; nucleotides outside the gene matches: 5. This CDR3 is built from 15 residues. CDR1 is SGHTA and CDR2 is FQGNSA in the germline V gene. The DNA of the CDR3 is TGTGCCAGCAGCTTGACAGGGTGGGATAACTATGGCTACACCTTC. Protein product: CASSLTGWDNYGYTF.

The rearrangement links TRBV12-3 or TRBV12-4 to TRBJ1-5; possibly TRBD1 for D (6 bases). V gave up 6 bases and J gave up 4 bases, with 10 bases separating them. This CDR3 is built from 13 residues. In DNA, the CDR3 is TGTGCCAGCAGCCGGGACACTAATCAGCCCCAGCATTTT. Residues: CASSRDTNQPQHF.

The V call is TRBV3-1 (or the pseudogene TRBV3-2), the J call TRBJ1-2; 9 bases fit TRBD1. V gave up 6 bases and J gave up 4 bases; unmatched junction bases: 18. CDR1 and CDR2 from the germline V gene are LGHDT and YNNKEL (reference sequence). The CDR3 runs 18 residues. CDR3 residues: CASSSSDGTGIMSYGYTF. DNA for the CDR3: TGTGCCAGCAGTTCCTCGGACGGGACAGGGATAATGAGCTATGGCTACACCTTC.

This clone was detected a few times. CDR3 nucleotides: TGTGCCTGGAGCCGGGGAATCCAGGGGAGTTACGAGGAGCAGTTCTTC. This codes for CAWSRGIQGSYEEQFF. This chain links TRBV30 with TRBJ2-1, with a possible D match to TRBD1 (6 bases). V lost 3 bases and J 10 bases, leaving 25 bases between the germline ends. Germline V lookup: CDR1 GTSNPN, CDR2 SVGIG (reference sequence). The CDR3 loop spans 16 amino acids.

The chain combines TRBV28 with TRBJ1-2, with D possibly TRBD1 on 6 matching bases. This CDR3 has 13 residues. V was shortened by 2 bases and J by 7 bases, with 11 bases between the two germline ends. Germline values: CDR1 MDHEN, CDR2 SYDVKM. The CDR3 DNA follows: TGTGCCAGCAGTTTACTTCAGGGGTCTGGCTACACCTTC. Its translation: CASSLLQGSGYTF.

CDR3 bases: TGTGCCAGCAGTTTCGCTCGGGCAGGGCCTTTTTATGGCTACACCTTC. It codes for CASSFARAGPFYGYTF. This sequence joins TRBV28 and TRBJ1-2, with D possibly TRBD1 on 5 matching bases. V was shortened by 3 bases and J by 5 bases, with 19 bases between the two germline ends. The germline V gene encodes CDR1 MDHEN and CDR2 SYDVKM. The CDR3 loop spans 16 amino acids.

This chain connects TRBV10-3 to TRBJ1-5, with D possibly matching TRBD1 (6 bases). Germline values: CDR1 ENHRY, CDR2 SYGVKD. Trimming took off 0 bases at V and 6 bases at J, with 9 bases between the two ends. The CDR3 has 14 residues. The DNA of the CDR3 is TGTGCCATCAGTGAGTCTCAGGGGAGTCAGCCCCAGCATTTT. Translated: CAISESQGSQPQHF.

The chain is built from TRBV6-5 and TRBJ2-6; TRBD1 matches at 7 bases. CDR1 is MNHEY and CDR2 is SVGAGI in the germline V gene. The junction had 6 bases not matched to a gene; V was cut back by 10 bases and J by 0 bases. CDR3 length equals 15 residues. The CDR3 DNA reads TGTGCCACGGGACAGAGGGACTCTGGGGCCAACGTCCTGACTTTC. It encodes CATGQRDSGANVLTF.

The gene calls are TRBV25-1 and TRBJ1-6; the match to TRBD1 covers 10 bases. This CDR3 region has 11 residues. In germline, CDR1 is MGHDK, CDR2 SYGVNS. CDR3 loop: CPGQGPLALHF. Written as DNA, the CDR3 is TGTCCGGGACAGGGGCCTTTGGCCCTCCACTTT.

The V and J genes are TRBV12-3 or TRBV12-4 and TRBJ1-6, with D possibly matching TRBD1 (5 bases). V lost 3 bases and J lost 10, with 10 bases in between. This CDR3 is 13 amino acids long. The CDR3 DNA sequence: TGTGCCAGCAGTTTGGGGGAGGGATCACCCCTCCACTTT. Residues: CASSLGEGSPLHF.

This chain connects TRBV11-3 to TRBJ2-1, with 13 positions matching TRBD2. V trimming: 4 bases; J trimming: 14 bases; junction bases outside the gene matches: 11. CDR1 SGHNT and CDR2 YENEEA come from the germline V gene. The CDR3 totals 15 residues. The CDR3 region has the DNA TGTGCCAGCAGCTCCGGGACTAGCGGGGCTCAGGGGGAGTTCTTC. This gives the protein CASSSGTSGAQGEFF.

J is TRBJ1-2 and V is TRBV10-3; D call uncertain. The V gene lost 7 bases and the J gene lost 4 bases, with 16 bases spanning the gap. CDR3 length equals 14 residues. CDR1 is ENHRY, CDR2 SYGVKD, per germline. This CDR3 is CAIKKIGGSYGYTF. The DNA of the CDR3 is TGTGCCATCAAGAAAATTGGAGGATCCTATGGCTACACCTTC.

In regard to this clone: Other DNA sequences in the same sample also yield this CDR3. The gene calls are TRBV2 and TRBJ1-1; D might be TRBD1 (6 bases). The germline V gene has CDR1 SNHLY and CDR2 FYNNEI. V shed 5 bases and J shed 2 bases, with 9 bases lying between them. There are 13 residues in the CDR3. The CDR3 spells CASSQQGNTEAFF. The CDR3 DNA reads TGTGCCAGCAGTCAACAGGGAAACACTGAAGCTTTCTTT.

The chain recombines TRBV7-2 with TRBJ2-5; D may be TRBD2 (6 bases). The germline CDR1 and CDR2 sequences are SGHTA and FQGNSA. Trimming took 6 bases from V and 4 from J, leaving 12 bases between them. The CDR3 is made up of 13 amino acids. The CDR3: CASSFPGGETQYF. The CDR3 DNA reads as TGTGCCAGCAGTTTCCCCGGGGGAGAGACCCAGTACTTC.

This clone was counted a single time. The chain has TRBV15 and TRBJ2-5, with D possibly matching TRBD1 (6 bases). Germline CDR1 reads LNHNV; CDR2 reads YYDKDF (reference sequence). The CDR3 sequence is 18 residues long. V lost 1 base and J lost 3, with 21 bases in between. CDR3 sequence (DNA): TGTGCCACCAGCAGAGCTCTTGTCCGGGACACCAGTAAAGAGACCCAGTACTTC. Translation gives CATSRALVRDTSKETQYF.

This clone was recorded only once. The chain has TRBV18 and TRBJ1-4, with D perhaps matching TRBD1 (5 bases). CDR3 length: 14 amino acids. V lost 0 bases and J lost 7, with 9 bases in between. Germline assignment: CDR1 KGHSH and CDR2 LQKENI. The CDR3 bases are TGTGCCAGCTCACCACCGCAGGGCCGTGAAAAACTGTTTTTT. Its protein is CASSPPQGREKLFF.

The chain recombines TRBV9 with TRBJ1-2; no firm D call. CDR3 length: 15 residues. V shed 2 bases and J shed 2 bases, with 13 bases lying between them. The germline V gene has CDR1 SGDLS and CDR2 YYNGEE. The CDR3 spells CASSVQFTGNYGYTF. CDR3 nucleotide sequence: TGTGCCAGCAGCGTTCAATTTACCGGGAACTATGGCTACACCTTC.

The CDR3 here is CASSLVVAGDTQYF. CDR3 DNA sequence: TGTGCCAGCAGCTTAGTGGTAGCGGGAGATACGCAGTATTTT. The chain uses TRBV11-2 and TRBJ2-3, with 7 bases aligning to TRBD2. From germline, CDR1 is SGHAT and CDR2 FQNNGV. Trimming at V came to 1 base and at J to 5 bases, leaving 3 bases not matched to a gene. The CDR3 is made up of 14 amino acids.

This clone was counted once. V usage is TRBV5-1 and J usage is TRBJ2-3, with D possibly matching TRBD2 (6 bases). Trimming removed 2 bases from V and 4 bases from J, with 11 bases in between. Per the germline V gene, CDR1 is SGHRS and CDR2 is YFSETQ. The CDR3 spans 14 residues. In DNA, the CDR3 is TGCGCCAGCAGCTTTCTCTCGGGGGCAGATACGCAGTATTTT. It is translated as CASSFLSGADTQYF.

This clone was detected only once. The V gene is TRBV3-1 (or the pseudogene TRBV3-2), the J gene TRBJ1-5; D not certain. This CDR3 spans 13 amino acids. Between the trimmed V and J ends, which lost 0 bases and 7 bases, there was a span of 7 bases. Germline V gene sequence: CDR1 LGHDT, CDR2 YNNKEL (reference sequence). In DNA form, the CDR3 reads TGTGCCAGCAGCCAAGATATACAGCAGCCCCAGCATTTT. Translated: CASSQDIQQPQHF.

This rearrangement joins TRBV7-2 to TRBJ1-4; 8 bases match TRBD1. Per the germline V gene, CDR1 is SGHTA and CDR2 is FQGNSA. This CDR3 spans 15 amino acids. V dropped 2 bases and J dropped 8; count of bases not matched to a gene: 7. The CDR3 spells CASSLQGAVGEKLFF. DNA for the CDR3: TGTGCCAGCAGCTTACAGGGGGCAGTAGGAGAAAAACTGTTTTTT.